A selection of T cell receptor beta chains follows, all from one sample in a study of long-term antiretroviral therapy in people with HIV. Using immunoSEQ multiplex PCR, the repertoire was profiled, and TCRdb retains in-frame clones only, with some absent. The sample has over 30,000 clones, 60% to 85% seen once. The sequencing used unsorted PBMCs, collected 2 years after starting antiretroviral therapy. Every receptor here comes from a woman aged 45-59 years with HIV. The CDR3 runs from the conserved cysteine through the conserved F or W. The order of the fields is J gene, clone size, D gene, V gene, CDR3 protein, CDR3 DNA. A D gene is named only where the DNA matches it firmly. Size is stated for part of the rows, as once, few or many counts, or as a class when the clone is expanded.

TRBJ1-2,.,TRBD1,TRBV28,CASRLQGGGGYTF,TGTGCCAGCAGACTGCAGGGGGGTGGTGGCTACACCTTC
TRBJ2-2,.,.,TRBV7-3,CASSPLQGAGELFF,TGTGCCAGCAGCCCCCTCCAGGGAGCCGGGGAGCTGTTTTTT
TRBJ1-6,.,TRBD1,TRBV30,CAGTDRGSSYNSPLHF,TGTGCCGGGACCGACAGGGGGAGCTCCTATAATTCACCCCTCCACTTT
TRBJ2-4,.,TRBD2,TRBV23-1,CASSPPGGGALLGKNIQYF,TGCGCCAGCAGCCCCCCGGGCGGGGGGGCGCTTTTGGGCAAAAACATTCAGTACTTC
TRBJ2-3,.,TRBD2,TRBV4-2,CASSQDRLAGGQHTDTQYF,TGTGCCAGCAGCCAAGATAGGCTAGCGGGTGGGCAGCACACAGATACGCAGTATTTT
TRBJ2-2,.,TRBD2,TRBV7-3,CASSLMAGVTGELFF,TGTGCCAGCAGCTTAATGGCGGGAGTCACCGGGGAGCTGTTTTTT
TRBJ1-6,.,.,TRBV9,CASSDDLVHNSPLHF,TGTGCCAGCAGCGACGACCTAGTTCATAATTCACCCCTCCACTTT
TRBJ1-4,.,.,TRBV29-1,CSVGKSQSTVNEKLFF,TGCAGCGTCGGCAAATCCCAGTCGACGGTTAATGAAAAACTGTTTTTT
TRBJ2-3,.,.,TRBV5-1,CASSLPGASTDTQYF,TGCGCCAGCAGCTTACCCGGGGCAAGCACAGATACGCAGTATTTT
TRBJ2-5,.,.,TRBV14,CASSPLWVAPQTQYF,TGTGCCAGCAGCCCCCTGTGGGTAGCCCCTCAGACCCAGTACTTC
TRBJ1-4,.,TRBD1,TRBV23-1,CASSQSKVDRASTNEKLFF,TGCGCCAGCAGTCAATCGAAGGTGGACAGGGCCTCAACTAATGAAAAACTGTTTTTT
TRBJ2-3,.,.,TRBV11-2,CASSLFGDRRSTDTQYF,TGTGCCAGCAGCTTATTCGGAGACAGACGTAGCACAGATACGCAGTATTTT
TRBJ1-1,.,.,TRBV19,CASSIDRHTEAFF,TGTGCCAGTAGTATAGACCGGCACACTGAAGCTTTCTTT
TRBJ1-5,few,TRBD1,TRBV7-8,CASSLLQGDLPQHF,TGTGCCAGCAGCTTATTACAGGGGGACCTGCCCCAGCATTTT
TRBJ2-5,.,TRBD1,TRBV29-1,CSVSDRGRETQYF,TGCAGCGTTTCCGACAGGGGAAGAGAGACCCAGTACTTC
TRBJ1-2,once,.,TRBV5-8,CASSSPREGAYGYTF,TGTGCCAGCAGCTCCCCGAGGGAGGGCGCTTATGGCTACACCTTC
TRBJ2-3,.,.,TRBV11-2,CASSLIDERTDTQYF,TGTGCCAGCAGCTTAATAGATGAGCGCACAGATACGCAGTATTTT
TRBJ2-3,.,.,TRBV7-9,CASSLVVADTQYF,TGTGCCAGCAGCTTAGTGGTCGCAGATACGCAGTATTTT
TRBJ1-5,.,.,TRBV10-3,CAISANRDSNQPQHF,TGTGCCATCTCTGCCAACAGGGATAGCAATCAGCCCCAGCATTTT
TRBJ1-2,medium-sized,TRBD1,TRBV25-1,CASSEGGQGESRYGYTF,TGTGCCAGCAGTGAGGGGGGACAGGGCGAATCTCGCTATGGCTACACCTTC
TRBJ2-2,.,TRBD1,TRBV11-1,CASRRRQGAHGELFF,TGTGCCAGCAGGAGGCGACAGGGGGCTCACGGGGAGCTGTTTTTT
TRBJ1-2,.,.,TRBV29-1,CSVDNVSGYTF,TGCAGCGTTGATAACGTCTCTGGCTACACCTTC